The next 17 T cell receptor beta chains were all read from a single sample in a study of shared clonotypes between healthy human individuals. TCRdb's copy holds only in-frame clones and misses some; the assay was immunoSEQ multiplex PCR. The sample gives 2,500,000 or so clones, more than 90% of which show up once; over 0.12% is in the top ten. The material sequenced was naive CD4+ T cells sorted from blood. Subset in this sample: CD45RA+ positively selected. The source of these receptors is a man between 18 and 35 years old in good health.

This chain uses TRBV15 with TRBJ1-6; possibly TRBD1 for D (5 bases). CDR1 LNHNV and CDR2 YYDKDF come from the germline V gene (reference sequence). The CDR3 sequence is 14 residues long. V shed 5 bases and J shed 2 bases, with 7 bases lying between them. The CDR3 nucleotides are TGTGCCACCAGCGGGGACCCCTATAATTCACCCCTCCACTTT. This sequence encodes CATSGDPYNSPLHF.

The chain has TRBV7-6 and TRBJ2-2; 10 bases map to TRBD2. V lost 5 bases and J lost 2; bases outside the gene matches: 8. The CDR3 covers 17 residues. Germline V CDR1 and CDR2: SGHVS, FNYEAQ. CDR3 nucleotides: TGTGCCAGCAGCCCCTCCGGGACTAGCGCTAACACCGGGGAGCTGTTTTTT. Residues: CASSPSGTSANTGELFF.

The chain employs TRBV5-1 and TRBJ1-2; 7 nucleotides agree with TRBD1. The CDR3 totals 14 residues. J lost 2 bases, V lost 6 bases, and 7 bases had no gene match. Germline-derived CDR1 and CDR2 are SGHRS and YFSETQ. CDR3 coding DNA: TGCGCCAGCACCCTGGACAGGAGCAACTATGGCTACACCTTC. It translates to CASTLDRSNYGYTF.

The chain uses TRBV6-1 and TRBJ2-5, with 10 bases identical to TRBD1. The CDR3 consists of 17 residues. The germline V gene has CDR1 MNHNS and CDR2 SASEGT. The J segment lost 5 bases and the V segment lost 3 bases, leaving 12 bases of the junction unmatched. In DNA, the CDR3 is TGTGCCAGCAGTGAGTCGGGGAGACAGGGGGCATGGGAGACCCAGTACTTC. It codes for CASSESGRQGAWETQYF.

In its sample, this clone was seen once. The genes are TRBV7-9 and TRBJ1-2; TRBD1 agrees at 11 bases. CDR3 size: 14 residues. The junction had 6 bases not matched to a gene; V was cut back by 5 bases and J by 7 bases. The germline CDR1 and CDR2 sequences are SEHNR and FQNEAQ (reference sequence). DNA of the CDR3: TGTGCCAGCAGCCCATGGACAGGGGGCTTTGGCTACACCTTC. Translating it yields CASSPWTGGFGYTF.

The genes are TRBV7-9 and TRBJ2-1, with 11 bases lining up with TRBD2. Unmatched junction bases numbered 12, after V lost 5 bases and J lost 6 bases. Germline CDR1 and CDR2: SEHNR and FQNEAQ (reference sequence). The CDR3 is 17 residues long. The DNA for the CDR3 is TGTGCCAGCAGCCCACCCCAGGGGACTAGCGGCTTCAATGAGCAGTTCTTC. Its protein is CASSPPQGTSGFNEQFF.

This clone occurred many times. The CDR3 DNA reads TGTGCCAGCAGCGTGGAGGGACAGCTCACAGATACGCAGTATTTT. Amino acids: CASSVEGQLTDTQYF. The chain uses TRBV9 and TRBJ2-3; D might be TRBD1 (7 bases). Per the germline V gene, CDR1 is SGDLS and CDR2 is YYNGEE. With 2 bases removed from V and 2 bases from J, the gap between germline ends came to 12 bases. The CDR3 totals 15 residues.

This sequence joins TRBV19 and TRBJ1-1, with a possible D match to TRBD1 (6 bases). Germline CDR1 and CDR2: LNHDA and SQIVND (reference sequence). Trimming took off 4 bases at V and 0 bases at J, with 15 bases between the two ends. CDR3 length: 16 amino acids. The CDR3 reads CASSTGQRRMNTEAFF. The CDR3 region has the DNA TGTGCCAGTAGTACCGGACAGCGAAGGATGAACACTGAAGCTTTCTTT.

In nucleotides, the CDR3 is TGTGCCAGCAGCTCTTCCCTGGAAGCTAGGGCTACGCGGGCCGAGCAGTACTTC. It is translated as CASSSSLEARATRAEQYF. V and J are TRBV11-2 and TRBJ2-7; possibly TRBD2 for D (5 bases). Germline lookup yields CDR1 SGHAT and CDR2 FQNNGV. The CDR3 has 18 residues. Trimming took 4 bases from V and 6 from J, leaving 28 bases between them. The entire variable domain, with the rest obtained from reference TRBV11-2 and TRBJ2-7, is as follows: EAGVAQSPRYKIIEKRQSVAFWCNPISGHATLYWYQQILGQGPKLLIQFQNNGVVDDSQLPKDRFSAERLKGVDSTLKIQPAKLEDSAVYLCASSSSLEARATRAEQYFGPGTRLTVT.

This clone was recorded once. This sample includes further DNA sequences coding for the same CDR3. The V gene is TRBV5-1, the J gene TRBJ2-2; tentative D call: TRBD1 (6 bases). Germline loops: CDR1 SGHRS, CDR2 YFSETQ. The CDR3 is 15 residues long. Between the trimmed V and J ends, which lost 4 bases and 4 bases, there was a span of 14 bases. The CDR3 reads CASSPTGTGTGELFF. In nucleotides, the CDR3 is TGCGCCAGCAGCCCTACAGGGACGGGCACCGGGGAGCTGTTTTTT.

The CDR3 reads CAIRSDPTNEKLFF. The CDR3, as DNA: TGTGCCATCAGGTCGGATCCAACTAATGAAAAACTGTTTTTT. The chain is built from TRBV10-3 and TRBJ1-4; D gene uncertain. This CDR3 has 14 residues. Germline-derived CDR1 and CDR2 are ENHRY and SYGVKD. Deletions cut 6 bases from V and 0 bases from J, with 8 bases between.

The chain combines TRBV5-1 with TRBJ1-2, with a weak D call TRBD1 (5 bases). The CDR3 length is 14 residues. Germline loops: CDR1 SGHRS, CDR2 YFSETQ. Trimming took off 1 base at V and 4 bases at J, with 11 bases between the two ends. In DNA, the CDR3 is TGCGCCAGCAGCTTGAGCAGGGCCGGCTATGGCTACACCTTC. Translating gives CASSLSRAGYGYTF.

This sequence joins TRBV30 and TRBJ1-2, with 10 nucleotides matching TRBD1. Germline-derived CDR1 and CDR2 are GTSNPN and SVGIG (reference sequence). The junction had 8 bases not matched to a gene; V was cut back by 0 bases and J by 7 bases. CDR3 size: 15 residues. The CDR3 sequence: CAWSVFGTGASGYTF. The DNA of the CDR3 is TGTGCCTGGAGTGTCTTCGGGACAGGGGCAAGTGGCTACACCTTC.

This clone occurred once. The chain carries TRBV6-1 and TRBJ1-3; D unclear. CDR1 is MNHNS and CDR2 is SASEGT in the germline V gene. V lost 4 bases and J lost 0, with 13 bases in between. This CDR3 has 16 residues. CDR3 in DNA: TGTGCCAGCAGTGCCAGTAGCCCAAGCTCTGGAAACACCATATATTTT. Translating gives CASSASSPSSGNTIYF.

V usage is TRBV29-1 and J usage is TRBJ2-6; D is possibly TRBD1 (6 bases). The length of the CDR3 is 16 residues. V shed 1 base and J shed 0 bases, with 10 bases lying between them. Germline CDR1 SQVTM, CDR2 ANQGSEA. CDR3 in amino acids: CSVEVDSSSGANVLTF. The CDR3, as DNA: TGCAGCGTTGAAGTGGACAGTAGCTCTGGGGCCAACGTCCTGACTTTC. Variable domain in full (rest from reference TRBV29-1 and TRBJ2-6): SAVISQKPSRDICQRGTSLTIQCQVDSQVTMMFWYRQQPGQSLTLIATANQGSEATYESGFVIDKFPISRPNLTFSTLTVSNMSPEDSSIYLCSVEVDSSSGANVLTFGAGSRLTVL.

The chain is built from TRBV28 and TRBJ2-7; TRBD1 matches at 8 bases. The CDR3 runs 11 residues. The V and J ends lost 4 bases and 11 bases, in that order; junction bases with no gene match: 4. Germline V gene data show CDR1 as MDHEN and CDR2 as SYDVKM. The CDR3 loop reads CASSSGGSKYF. In DNA form, the CDR3 reads TGTGCCAGCAGTTCAGGGGGCAGTAAGTACTTC.

The rearrangement joins TRBV5-6 to TRBJ2-2; D possibly uses TRBD1 or TRBD2 (6 bases each). Trimming stripped 4 bases from V and 13 bases from J, with 23 bases between. CDR3 length: 15 residues. CDR1 and CDR2 from the germline V gene are SGHDT and YYEEEE. The CDR3 DNA follows: TGTGCCAGCAGCCGCGCGGGGACATCGGCCCGGGGGCTGTTTTTT. Amino acid sequence: CASSRAGTSARGLFF.